The rows below give T cell receptor beta chains drawn from one sample of a study of blood T cells in healthy people across ages. From the 5' RACE reads, TCRdb called clonotypes with MiXCR, one entry per CDR3 protein. The sample records 540,000 or so distinct CDR3 sequences, 20% to 30% being singletons. These data were also reused for a study on T cells of mothers and their children.

The specimen sequenced was blood. All receptors come from a boy under 18 in good health. Both conserved end residues are part of each CDR3. The D gene is left open where the match is weak. Expanded clones get a size class; other rows say once, few or many, or leave the size out.

J: TRBJ2-3
size: few
V: TRBV20-1
D: .
DNA: TGCAGTGCTAGGGGGAGAAGCACAGATACGCAGTATTTT
CDR3: CSARGRSTDTQYF

J: TRBJ1-1
size: .
V: TRBV6-2/TRBV6-3
D: .
DNA: TGTGCCAGCAGTTACTCGCTGCAGGGTGGCGCTTTCTTT
CDR3: CASSYSLQGGAFF

J: TRBJ2-2
size: .
V: TRBV6-1
D: .
DNA: TGTGCCAGCAGGGCCCCAGGGGAGCTGTTTTTT
CDR3: CASRAPGELFF

J: TRBJ2-7
size: many
V: TRBV7-8
D: .
DNA: TGTGCCAGCAGCTTCAGTAACAACTACGAGCAGTACTTC
CDR3: CASSFSNNYEQYF

J: TRBJ2-4
size: .
V: TRBV18
D: TRBD2
DNA: TGTGCCAGCTCACCGACGGGGGGCAAAAACATTCAGTACTTC
CDR3: CASSPTGGKNIQYF

J: TRBJ2-3
size: few
V: TRBV20-1
D: .
DNA: TGCAGTGCTAGAGGAGTCATTGGGGCCCCGCAGTATTTT
CDR3: CSARGVIGAPQYF

J: TRBJ1-1
size: few
V: TRBV7-6
D: .
DNA: TGTGCCAGCAGCGGCTCGGACGGGAACACTGAAGCTTTCTTT
CDR3: CASSGSDGNTEAFF

J: TRBJ2-7
size: few
V: TRBV7-2
D: .
DNA: TGTGCCAGCAGCTTGGTCCCTCTATCCGGGACCCATAGAAGATACGAGCAGTACTTC
CDR3: CASSLVPLSGTHRRYEQYF

J: TRBJ2-5
size: many
V: TRBV7-9
D: .
DNA: TGTGCCAGCAGCTTTTACCGGGGGCCTCTTGTCCAAGAGACCCAGTACTTC
CDR3: CASSFYRGPLVQETQYF

J: TRBJ1-3
size: few
V: TRBV6-6
D: .
DNA: TGTGCCAGCAAAGGAAACACCATATATTTT
CDR3: CASKGNTIYF

J: TRBJ2-1
size: .
V: TRBV6-5
D: TRBD1
DNA: TGTGCCAGCAGTATATCCGGGACAGGCCACAATGAGCAGTTCTTC
CDR3: CASSISGTGHNEQFF

J: TRBJ2-7
size: .
V: TRBV4-3
D: TRBD2
DNA: TGCGCCAGCAGCCAAGGGACTAGCGGGAGTCTCAACGAGCAGTACTTC
CDR3: CASSQGTSGSLNEQYF

J: TRBJ2-1
size: .
V: TRBV12-3/TRBV12-4
D: TRBD2
DNA: TGTGCCAGCAGTTTTACCCTAGCGGGGATAAATGAGCAGTTCTTC
CDR3: CASSFTLAGINEQFF

J: TRBJ2-7
size: .
V: TRBV6-2/TRBV6-3
D: .
DNA: TGTGCCAGCAGTTCCGATGCAGGCCAAAGAAGATACGAGCAGTACTTC
CDR3: CASSSDAGQRRYEQYF

J: TRBJ1-4
size: few
V: TRBV28
D: .
DNA: TGTGCCAGCAGTTTAGTGGGGTATGAAAAACTGTTTTTT
CDR3: CASSLVGYEKLFF

J: TRBJ2-4
size: few
V: TRBV7-2
D: TRBD1
DNA: TGTGCCAGCAGCTTAGGGGACAGGATCGACATTCAGTACTTC
CDR3: CASSLGDRIDIQYF

J: TRBJ1-4
size: few
V: TRBV7-2
D: .
DNA: TGTGCCAGCAGCTCGACCCCAGGGGTTCGGGATGAAAAACTGTTTTTT
CDR3: CASSSTPGVRDEKLFF

J: TRBJ1-1
size: few
V: TRBV5-1
D: .
DNA: TGCGCCACCCGCGGGGTGGCGTTGCACACTGAAGCTTTCTTT
CDR3: CATRGVALHTEAFF

J: TRBJ1-4
size: .
V: TRBV6-5
D: TRBD1
DNA: TGTGCCAGCAGGACAGGGCGTGAAAAACTGTTTTTT
CDR3: CASRTGREKLFF

J: TRBJ1-2
size: few
V: TRBV12-3/TRBV12-4
D: .
DNA: TGTGCCAGCAGTTTTCTGTCGAACTATGGCTACACCTTC
CDR3: CASSFLSNYGYTF

J: TRBJ1-1
size: .
V: TRBV12-3/TRBV12-4
D: .
DNA: TGTGCCAGCAGTTTCACGGCCGCGGACACTGAAGCTTTCTTT
CDR3: CASSFTAADTEAFF

J: TRBJ2-2
size: .
V: TRBV3-1
D: .
DNA: TGTGCCAGCAGCCAAGACCAGCGCCGTCAAGTAAGGAGGACCGGGGAGCTGTTTTTT
CDR3: CASSQDQRRQVRRTGELFF

J: TRBJ1-2
size: .
V: TRBV5-6
D: .
DNA: TGTGCCAGCAGCGGCCTTACCGCCCCTAATGGGTACACCTTC
CDR3: CASSGLTAPNGYTF

J: TRBJ1-6
size: .
V: TRBV7-2
D: TRBD1
DNA: TGTGCCAGCAGCCCGGGGGGTGGACAGGGAAGTTCACCCCTCCACTTT
CDR3: CASSPGGGQGSSPLHF

J: TRBJ2-7
size: .
V: TRBV9
D: TRBD2
DNA: TGTGCCAGCAGCGTTAGCGGGGGCCCGAACTACGAGCAGTACTTC
CDR3: CASSVSGGPNYEQYF

J: TRBJ2-7
size: few
V: TRBV7-2
D: .
DNA: TGTGCCAGCAGCTCATTCGGGGACGGGGCCTACGAGCAGTACTTC
CDR3: CASSSFGDGAYEQYF

J: TRBJ2-1
size: .
V: TRBV7-3
D: TRBD2
DNA: TGTGCCAGCAGCTTCTCGGGACTAGCGGGAGATCGTCAGTTCTTC
CDR3: CASSFSGLAGDRQFF